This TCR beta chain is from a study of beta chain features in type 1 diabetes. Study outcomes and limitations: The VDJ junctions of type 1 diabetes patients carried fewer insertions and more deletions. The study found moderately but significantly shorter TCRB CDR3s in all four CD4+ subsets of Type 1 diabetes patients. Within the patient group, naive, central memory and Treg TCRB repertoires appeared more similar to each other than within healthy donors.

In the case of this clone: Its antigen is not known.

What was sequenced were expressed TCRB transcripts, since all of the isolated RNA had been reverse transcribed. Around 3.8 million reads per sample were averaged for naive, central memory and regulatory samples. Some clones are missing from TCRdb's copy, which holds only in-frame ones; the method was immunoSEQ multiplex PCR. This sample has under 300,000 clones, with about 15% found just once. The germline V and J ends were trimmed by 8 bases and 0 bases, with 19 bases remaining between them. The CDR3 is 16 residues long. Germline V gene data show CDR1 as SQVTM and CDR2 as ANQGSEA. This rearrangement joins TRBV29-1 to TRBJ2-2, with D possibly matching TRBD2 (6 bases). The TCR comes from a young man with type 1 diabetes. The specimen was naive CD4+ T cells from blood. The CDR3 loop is CSPPATGTSNTGELFF. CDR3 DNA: TGCAGCCCACCGGCAACCGGGACTTCGAACACCGGGGAGCTGTTTTTT.